The 7 T cell receptor beta chains given below trace back to one sample, sequenced in a study of CD8 T cells in Susac syndrome. Random hexamers served to reverse transcribe about 0.5 to 1 ug RNA. TCRdb reanalysed the immunoSEQ multiplex PCR reads using MiXCR and keeps one entry per CDR3 protein. The sample carries 160,000 or so distinct CDR3 sequences, approximately 94% recorded once. The specimen was CD8+ T cells from PBMCs. The origin of the receptors is a human donor with multiple sclerosis.

This chain uses TRBV19 with TRBJ2-4; TRBD1 might be the D (6 bases). The CDR3 sequence is 18 residues long. Germline CDR1 is LNHDA and CDR2 is SQIVND (reference sequence). V lost 7 bases and J lost 6, with 28 bases in between. CDR3 loop: CASTLPWQGPPVGNIQYF. The CDR3 DNA sequence: TGTGCCAGTACCCTCCCTTGGCAGGGGCCGCCCGTAGGAAACATTCAGTACTTC.

The chain carries TRBV14 and TRBJ1-1, with TRBD1 as a possible D gene (5 bases). This CDR3 contains 14 residues. Trimming left V 10 bases short and J 1 base short, with 16 bases between. From germline, CDR1 is SGHDN and CDR2 FVKESK. The CDR3 DNA follows: TGTGCCACCCATACGGGACCGCCGAACACTGAAGCTTTCTTT. Translating it yields CATHTGPPNTEAFF.

V and J are TRBV7-9 and TRBJ2-7, with 7 bases aligning to TRBD1. The CDR3 is 12 amino acids. The trim removed 6 bases at V and 3 bases at J, leaving 2 bases unmatched. Germline CDR1 and CDR2: SEHNR and FQNEAQ (reference sequence). The CDR3 nucleotides are TGTGCCAGCAGACAGGGGAACTACGAGCAGTACTTC. Encoded protein: CASRQGNYEQYF.

The V gene is TRBV24-1, the J gene TRBJ2-2; maybe TRBD2 (5 bases). Trimming left V 3 bases short and J 8 bases short, with 15 bases between. This CDR3 has 15 amino acids. Germline-derived CDR1 and CDR2 are KGHDR and SFDVKD. This chain's CDR3 is CATSDPDSPTGELFF. CDR3 DNA sequence: TGTGCCACCAGTGATCCGGACTCGCCCACGGGGGAGCTGTTTTTT.

CDR3 amino acids: CASRNPQGRQNTEAFF. Written as DNA, the CDR3 is TGTGCCAGCAGGAACCCCCAGGGCAGACAGAACACTGAAGCTTTCTTT. The rearrangement links TRBV2 to TRBJ1-1, with D possibly being TRBD1 (5 bases). Trimming cost V 6 bases and J 1 base, with 18 bases left between them. Germline CDR1 reads SNHLY; CDR2 reads FYNNEI. This CDR3 contains 16 residues.

Only one count was recorded for this clonotype. This chain uses TRBV20-1 with TRBJ2-4, with a possible D match to TRBD1 (5 bases). Germline CDR1 is DFQATT and CDR2 is SNEGSKA (reference sequence). Trimming stripped 3 bases from V and 8 bases from J, with 11 bases between. The CDR3 has 12 amino acids. CDR3 residues: CSARGRTDIQYF. The CDR3 bases are TGCAGTGCTAGGGGGCGTACGGACATTCAGTACTTC.

The rearrangement uses TRBV20-1 and TRBJ2-5; 12 bases match TRBD2. The CDR3 runs to 15 residues. The V gene end was trimmed by 1 base and the J gene end by 5 bases; junction bases not matched to a gene: 5. CDR1 is DFQATT, CDR2 SNEGSKA, per germline (reference sequence). This CDR3 is CSARASGGARETQYF. The CDR3 nucleotides are TGCAGTGCTAGAGCTAGCGGGGGGGCGAGGGAGACCCAGTACTTC.